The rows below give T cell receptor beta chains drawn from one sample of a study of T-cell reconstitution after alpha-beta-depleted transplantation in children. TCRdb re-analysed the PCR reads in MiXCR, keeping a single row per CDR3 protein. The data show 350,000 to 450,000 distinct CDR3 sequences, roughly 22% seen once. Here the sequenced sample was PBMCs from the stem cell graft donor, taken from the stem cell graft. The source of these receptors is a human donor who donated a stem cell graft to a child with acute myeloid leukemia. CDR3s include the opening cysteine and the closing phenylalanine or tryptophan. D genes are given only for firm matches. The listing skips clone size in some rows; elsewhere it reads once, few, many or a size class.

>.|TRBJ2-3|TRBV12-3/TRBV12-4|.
CASSFILTDTQYF
TGTGCCAGCAGTTTTATCCTCACAGATACGCAGTATTTT
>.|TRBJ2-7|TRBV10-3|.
CAISGGVGEQYF
TGTGCCATCAGTGGAGGGGTTGGCGAGCAGTACTTC
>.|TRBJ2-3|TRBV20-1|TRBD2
CSARLAGGGSTDTQYF
TGCAGTGCTAGACTAGCGGGAGGGGGTAGCACAGATACGCAGTATTTT
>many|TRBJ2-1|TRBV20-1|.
CSALRGQQFF
TGCAGTGCTCTTCGGGGACAGCAGTTCTTC
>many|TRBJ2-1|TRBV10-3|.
CAISESGNEQFF
TGTGCCATCAGTGAGTCGGGCAATGAGCAGTTCTTC
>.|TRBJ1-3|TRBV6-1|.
CATSTYSGNTIYF
TGTGCCACCTCAACCTACTCTGGAAACACCATATATTTT
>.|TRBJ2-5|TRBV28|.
CASAGILEETQYF
TGTGCTAGCGCCGGGATCCTGGAAGAGACCCAGTACTTC
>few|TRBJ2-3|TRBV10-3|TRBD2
CASSTSGSNADTQYF
TGTGCCAGTTCAACTAGCGGGAGTAACGCAGATACGCAGTATTTT
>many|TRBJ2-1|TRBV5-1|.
CASSLGSGNTSPSEQFF
TGCGCCAGCAGCTTGGGGTCAGGGAATACGTCCCCCAGTGAGCAGTTCTTC
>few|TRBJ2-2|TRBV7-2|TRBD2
CASSTSGSGELFF
TGTGCCAGCAGCACAAGCGGGAGTGGGGAGCTGTTTTTT
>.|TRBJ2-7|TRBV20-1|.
CSAYEMGDEQYF
TGCAGTGCCTACGAAATGGGGGACGAGCAGTACTTC
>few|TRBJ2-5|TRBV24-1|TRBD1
CATSDPVGTGQETQYF
TGTGCCACCAGTGACCCCGTCGGGACAGGTCAAGAGACCCAGTACTTC
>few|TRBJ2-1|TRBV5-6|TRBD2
CASSLPHGGVEFF
TGTGCCAGCAGCTTGCCGCACGGGGGGGTTGAGTTCTTC
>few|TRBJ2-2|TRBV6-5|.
CASSYQWAGGTTGELFF
TGTGCCAGCAGTTACCAGTGGGCAGGAGGGACCACCGGGGAGCTGTTTTTT
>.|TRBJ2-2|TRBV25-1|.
CASSGVLNTGELFF
TGTGCCAGCAGTGGAGTCTTGAACACCGGGGAGCTGTTTTTT
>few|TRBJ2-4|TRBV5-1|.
CASSLAGPAKNIQYF
TGCGCCAGCAGCTTGGCAGGGCCAGCCAAAAACATTCAGTACTTC
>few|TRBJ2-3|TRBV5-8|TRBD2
CASSFGGLAGGTDTQYF
TGTGCCAGCAGCTTCGGCGGCCTAGCGGGAGGCACAGATACGCAGTATTTT
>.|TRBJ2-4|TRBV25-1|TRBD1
CASSDFGQGVAKNIQYF
TGTGCCAGCAGCGACTTCGGACAGGGGGTAGCCAAAAACATTCAGTACTTC
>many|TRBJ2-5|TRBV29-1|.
CSVSGSSTGGGETQYF
TGCAGCGTCTCCGGTTCCTCGACAGGAGGGGGAGAGACCCAGTACTTC
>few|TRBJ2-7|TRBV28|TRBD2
CASSVLADSYEQYF
TGTGCCAGCAGTGTTCTAGCGGATTCCTACGAGCAGTACTTC
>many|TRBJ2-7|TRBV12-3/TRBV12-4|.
CASSSNTQQGYEQYF
TGTGCCAGCAGTTCAAACACCCAGCAGGGCTACGAGCAGTACTTC
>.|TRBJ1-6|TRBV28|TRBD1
CASSWEGQVDSPLHF
TGTGCCAGCAGTTGGGAGGGACAGGTGGATTCACCCCTCCACTTT
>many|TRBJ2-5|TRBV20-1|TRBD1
CSAPGQGAETQYF
TGCAGTGCACCTGGACAGGGAGCGGAGACCCAGTACTTC
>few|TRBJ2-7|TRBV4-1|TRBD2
CASSQRLAGDEQYF
TGCGCCAGCAGCCAAAGACTAGCGGGAGATGAGCAGTACTTC
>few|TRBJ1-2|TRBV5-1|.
CASRSGRNYGYTF
TGCGCCAGCAGGTCTGGCAGGAATTATGGCTACACCTTC
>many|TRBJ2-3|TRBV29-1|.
CSVPSTDTQYF
TGCAGCGTTCCTAGCACAGATACGCAGTATTTT
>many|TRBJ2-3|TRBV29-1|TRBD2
CSAGLVSADTQYF
TGCAGCGCGGGACTAGTGTCCGCAGATACGCAGTATTTT
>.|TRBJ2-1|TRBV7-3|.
CASSLMGGVYNEQFF
TGTGCCAGCAGCTTAATGGGGGGCGTATACAATGAGCAGTTCTTC
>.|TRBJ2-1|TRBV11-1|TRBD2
CASSLGSAASGASYNEQFF
TGTGCCAGCAGCCTAGGGAGCGCGGCTAGCGGGGCTTCCTACAATGAGCAGTTCTTC
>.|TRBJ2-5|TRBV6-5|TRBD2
CASSYSKAGRGETQYF
TGTGCCAGCAGTTACTCGAAAGCCGGGCGGGGGGAGACCCAGTACTTC
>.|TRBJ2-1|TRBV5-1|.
CASSQERVVGNEQFF
TGCGCCAGCAGCCAAGAGCGGGTAGTAGGCAATGAGCAGTTCTTC
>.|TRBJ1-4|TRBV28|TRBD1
CASSSQVGQVGKLFF
TGTGCCAGCAGTTCCCAGGTGGGACAGGTCGGGAAACTGTTTTTT
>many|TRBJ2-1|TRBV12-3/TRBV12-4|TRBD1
CASNRDRVGEQFF
TGTGCCAGCAACAGGGACAGGGTAGGGGAGCAGTTCTTC
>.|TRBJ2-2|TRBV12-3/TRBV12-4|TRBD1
CASSFTGGSTGELFF
TGTGCCAGCAGTTTTACAGGGGGGAGCACCGGGGAGCTGTTTTTT
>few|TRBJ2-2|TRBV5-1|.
CASSSTRDTAQGELFF
TGCGCCAGCAGCTCCACCCGGGACACGGCTCAGGGGGAGCTGTTTTTT
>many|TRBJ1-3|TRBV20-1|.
CSARLSQVTGNTIYF
TGCAGTGCTAGACTGAGCCAGGTTACTGGAAACACCATATATTTT
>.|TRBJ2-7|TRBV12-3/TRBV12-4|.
CASSSRVSEQYF
TGTGCCAGCAGTTCCAGGGTTTCCGAGCAGTACTTC
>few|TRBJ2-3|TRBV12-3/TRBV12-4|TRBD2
CASSPLAGGVTDTQYF
TGTGCCAGCAGTCCATTAGCGGGAGGAGTGACAGATACGCAGTATTTT
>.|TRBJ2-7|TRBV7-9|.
CASSATGGGGYEQYF
TGTGCCAGCAGCGCCACAGGGGGGGGTGGGTACGAGCAGTACTTC
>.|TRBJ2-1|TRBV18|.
CASSLGKLVYEQFF
TGTGCCAGCTCACTCGGGAAGCTAGTATACGAGCAGTTCTTC
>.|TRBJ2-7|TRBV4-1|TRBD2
CASSPTRLAGGNSYEQYF
TGCGCCAGCAGCCCCACACGACTAGCGGGAGGGAATTCCTACGAGCAGTACTTC
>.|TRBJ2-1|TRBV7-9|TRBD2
CASSLIGLAETYNEQFF
TGTGCCAGCAGCTTAATAGGCCTAGCGGAGACCTACAATGAGCAGTTCTTC
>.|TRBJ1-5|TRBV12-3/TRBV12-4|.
CASSFAGTNQPQHF
TGTGCCAGCAGTTTCGCCGGGACTAATCAGCCCCAGCATTTT
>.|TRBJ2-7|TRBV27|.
CASSPGGPADEQYF
TGTGCCAGCAGCCCAGGAGGGCCTGCCGACGAGCAGTACTTC
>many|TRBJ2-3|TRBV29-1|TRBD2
CSVDSGSDTQYF
TGCAGCGTCGATAGCGGGAGTGATACGCAGTATTTT
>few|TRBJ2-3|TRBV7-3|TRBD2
CASSPILLAGGPFTQYF
TGTGCCAGCAGCCCCATCCTACTAGCGGGAGGACCCTTTACGCAGTATTTT
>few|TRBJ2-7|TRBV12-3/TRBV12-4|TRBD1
CASSQTGIPYEQYF
TGTGCCAGCAGCCAGACAGGGATTCCCTACGAGCAGTACTTC
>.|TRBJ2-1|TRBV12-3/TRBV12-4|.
CASSPPSGPAGQFF
TGTGCCAGCAGTCCCCCTTCAGGACCAGCCGGGCAGTTCTTC
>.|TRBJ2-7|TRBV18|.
CASSPLSSEQYF
TGTGCCAGCTCACCACTGAGCTCCGAGCAGTACTTC
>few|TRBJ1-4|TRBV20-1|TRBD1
CSAHIGGGLEKLFF
TGCAGTGCGCACATAGGGGGCGGGTTGGAAAAACTGTTTTTT
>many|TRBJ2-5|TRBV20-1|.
CSARTLQETQYF
TGCAGTGCGAGGACGCTCCAAGAGACCCAGTACTTC
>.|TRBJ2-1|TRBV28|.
CASNNIRGGEQFF
TGTGCCAGCAATAATATCAGGGGAGGTGAGCAGTTCTTC
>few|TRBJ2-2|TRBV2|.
CASSVGGQVDTGELFF
TGTGCCAGCAGTGTTGGTGGGCAGGTGGACACCGGGGAGCTGTTTTTT
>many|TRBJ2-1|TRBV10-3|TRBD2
CAISARLAGVGNEQFF
TGTGCCATCAGTGCCAGACTAGCGGGAGTGGGGAATGAGCAGTTCTTC